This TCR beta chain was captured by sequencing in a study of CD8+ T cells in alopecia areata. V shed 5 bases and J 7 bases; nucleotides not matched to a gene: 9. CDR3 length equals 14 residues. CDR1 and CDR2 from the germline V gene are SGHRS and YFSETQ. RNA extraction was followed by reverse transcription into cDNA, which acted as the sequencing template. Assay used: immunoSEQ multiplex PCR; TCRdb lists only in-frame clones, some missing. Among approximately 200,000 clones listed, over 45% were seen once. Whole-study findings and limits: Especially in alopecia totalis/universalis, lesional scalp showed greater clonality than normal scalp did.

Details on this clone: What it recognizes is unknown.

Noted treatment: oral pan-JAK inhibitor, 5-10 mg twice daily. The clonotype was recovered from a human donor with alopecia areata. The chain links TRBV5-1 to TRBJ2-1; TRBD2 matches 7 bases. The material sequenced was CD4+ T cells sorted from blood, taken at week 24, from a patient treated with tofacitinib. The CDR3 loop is CASRLQRGGNEQFF. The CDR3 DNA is TGCGCCAGCAGACTCCAGCGGGGTGGGAATGAGCAGTTCTTC.